The clone carrying this T cell receptor beta chain was recorded many times. Antigen: not known. Being off target in a library aimed at alpha chains, this beta chain has a size of little meaning. The CDR3 totals 13 residues. Looked up from germline, CDR1 is SQVTM and CDR2 is ANQGSEA. Trimming pared 6 bases from V and 1 base from J, leaving 12 bases between. The data were taken from a study of spatial heterogeneity in lung cancer. General study results and limits: Tumoral mutation counts were tracked by counts of expanded intratumoral alpha and beta TCRs.

Every TCR cDNA molecule bore its own unique molecular identifier. TCRdb passed the 5' RACE reads through MiXCR, listing each CDR3 protein once. The table shows some 5,000 distinct CDR3 sequences, with about 7.6% occurring only once. Time point defined: sample taken at primary tumor resection. Samples were obtained from around 72 donors, all untreated early-stage non-small cell lung cancer patients. The sequence derives from a female donor with early-stage non-small cell lung cancer. The chain has TRBV29-1 and TRBJ1-1, with D perhaps TRBD1 (5 bases). The material was lung tumor tissue, obtained at surgery. In nucleotides, the CDR3 is TGCAGCGTGGGTGGGACGGGGAACACTGAAGCTTTCTTT. As protein: CSVGGTGNTEAFF.